The entry that follows covers one TCR beta chain sequence. Its antigen remains unidentified. This entry belongs to a study of T cell repertoires in cytomegalovirus infection. On the study more broadly: HLA-B-restricted CMV epitopes that are well studied were used alongside recently identified HLA-C-restricted ones. From public TCR beta signatures came an indication of both CMV infection and matching HLA type. Findings and limits, study-wide: There were HLA-C-restricted CMV-specific TCR beta clonotypes dominating the ex vivo response. Cumulative frequency of public TCR beta families picked out carriers of CMV plus the relevant HLA.

The trim removed 5 bases at V and 0 bases at J, leaving 7 bases unmatched. The CDR3 is 17 residues long. Germline V gene sequence: CDR1 SGHVS, CDR2 FNYEAQ. Each CDR3 protein is one row after TCRdb ran MiXCR on the reads. The sample has 450,000 to 550,000 distinct CDR3 sequences; about 42% are singletons. This sequence was found in a human donor in good health (CMV status not recorded). Some clones in this sample may be carry-over from other donors' samples. The source was cultured PBMCs, collected from culture after CMV antigen stimulation. The chain carries TRBV7-6 and TRBJ1-6, with 7 bases aligning to TRBD1. CDR3 residues: CASSGDRESSYNSPLHF. CDR3 bases: TGTGCCAGCAGCGGCGACAGGGAGAGCTCCTATAATTCACCCCTCCACTTT.